The text below deals with one T cell receptor beta chain. This sample includes further DNA sequences coding for the same CDR3. CDR1 is SGHTA and CDR2 is FQGNSA in the germline V gene. The CDR3 is 14 residues long. J gave up 4 bases and V 3 bases, and 4 bases lay outside the gene matches. This sample is drawn from a study of cytomegalovirus exposure and HLA in healthy donors. Both 60 Vbeta primers and 13 Jbeta primers went into the PCR. Data came from immunoSEQ multiplex PCR; TCRdb stores just in-frame clones and leaves some out. The sample lists roughly 110,000 clones; around two thirds were seen once.

V and J are TRBV7-2 and TRBJ1-1; 8 nucleotides line up with TRBD1. The sequenced sample was PBMCs. This clonotype originated in a human donor in good health. The CDR3 sequence: CASSFDRGGTEAFF. For the CDR3, the DNA is TGTGCCAGCAGCTTCGACAGGGGCGGCACTGAAGCTTTCTTT. The full variable domain, in which reference TRBV7-2 and TRBJ1-1 provide the parts outside the CDR3, is GAGVSQSPSNKVTEKGKDVELRCDPISGHTALYWYRQSLGQGLEFLIYFQGNSAPDKSGLPSDRFSAERTGGSVSTLTIQRTQQEDSAVYLCASSFDRGGTEAFFGQGTRLTVV.